Described below is a single T cell receptor (beta chain) sequence and its context. Its matching antigen is unknown. This entry belongs to a study of blood T cells in healthy people across ages. Overall study: Per two T cells, about one barcoded beta molecule was captured through template switching. Findings of the study overall: A greater number of naive CD4+ cells and higher diversity distinguished long-lived donors from aged donors.

Extractions gave at least 6 micrograms of total RNA per sample. CDR3 length: 15 amino acids. Germline values: CDR1 SGHTA, CDR2 FQGNSA. V was shortened by 4 bases and J by 2 bases, with 14 bases between the two germline ends. A second PCR of 7 to 11 cycles used a sample-barcoded 5' primer and a J-beta primer mix. There were at least 3 million CDR3-containing paired-end reads obtained from each sample. From the 5' RACE reads, TCRdb called clonotypes with MiXCR, one entry per CDR3 protein. Among hundreds of thousands of distinct CDR3 sequences listed, around 48% were seen once. Sequencing was done on a sample of blood. V and J are TRBV7-2 and TRBJ2-5; D is uncertain. The sequence was collected from a woman aged 60-75 years in good health. This CDR3 is CASSSRTENQETQYF. The CDR3 nucleotides are TGTGCCAGCAGCTCACGGACGGAGAATCAAGAGACCCAGTACTTC.